One and the same sample provided the 17 T cell receptor beta chains below, sequenced in a study of PD-L1 blockade in urothelial cancer. Sequencing was performed with immunoSEQ multiplex PCR; in TCRdb, only in-frame clones are kept and a portion is missing. The table shows roughly 63,000 clones, with 81% occurring only once. The time point was: pretreatment peripheral blood. Sequenced here: PBMCs, sampled around atezolizumab (anti-PD-L1) treatment. These receptors were collected from a man between 65 and 85 years old with urothelial cancer.

As to this clone: An end of the junction differs from the germline gene, which may be a read error. V gene TRBV7-7 combines with J gene TRBJ1-4; TRBD1 matches 8 bases. The CDR3 sequence is 13 residues long. Germline V gene sequence: CDR1 SSHAT, CDR2 FNYEAQ (reference sequence). The CDR3 DNA follows: TGTGCTAGCAGCTACCGGACAGGGGAAAAACTGTTTTTT. As protein: CASSYRTGEKLFF.

The chain links TRBV15 to TRBJ2-2, with 9 nucleotides matching TRBD2. The CDR3 is made up of 20 amino acids. Germline loops: CDR1 LNHNV, CDR2 YYDKDF (reference sequence). Trimming at V came to 3 bases and at J to 4 bases, leaving 18 bases not matched to a gene. The CDR3 is CATSRDRGGRAPIGTGELFF. The CDR3, as DNA: TGTGCCACCAGCAGGGACCGGGGCGGGAGGGCCCCGATCGGCACCGGGGAGCTGTTTTTT.

The chain links TRBV4-1 to TRBJ1-1; D remains unclear. Germline loops: CDR1 MGHRA, CDR2 YSYEKL. The CDR3 runs to 15 residues. V was shortened by 0 bases and J by 4 bases, with 12 bases between the two germline ends. The CDR3, as DNA: TGCGCCAGCAGCCAAGAGTCTAGTTTCGCCACTGAAGCTTTCTTT. This encodes CASSQESSFATEAFF.

V gene TRBV10-2 combines with J gene TRBJ2-1; D is unclear. The V and J ends lost 3 bases and 1 base respectively, with 13 bases between them. CDR3 length equals 16 residues. Germline-derived CDR1 and CDR2 are WSHSY and SAAADI. The CDR3 coding sequence is TGCGCCAGCAGTGAAAAAAACGGGTTTTCCTACAATGAGCAGTTCTTC. It encodes CASSEKNGFSYNEQFF.

The genes are TRBV5-4 and TRBJ2-2; 9 bases are a match to TRBD2. The CDR3 length is 15 residues. Germline V gene sequence: CDR1 SGHNT, CDR2 YYREEE (reference sequence). Unmatched junction bases numbered 4, after V lost 1 base and J lost 6 bases. CDR3 sequence: CASSLFSGSAGELFF. The CDR3, as DNA: TGTGCCAGCAGCTTGTTTAGCGGGAGCGCCGGGGAGCTGTTTTTT.

This chain links TRBV4-1 with TRBJ1-6, with 8 bases that match TRBD1. Germline V gives CDR1 MGHRA, CDR2 YSYEKL. Unmatched junction bases numbered 5, after V lost 4 bases and J lost 0 bases. This CDR3 spans 17 amino acids. The chain's CDR3 is CASSPRQGSSYNSPLHF. The CDR3 DNA reads TGCGCCAGCAGCCCCCGACAGGGGAGCTCCTATAATTCACCCCTCCACTTT.

In its sample, this clone was seen a few times. This rearrangement joins TRBV29-1 to TRBJ1-5; 9 nucleotides match TRBD1. V was pared by 4 bases and J by 9 bases, with 7 bases of the junction left unmatched. Per the germline V gene, CDR1 is SQVTM and CDR2 is ANQGSEA. The CDR3 runs 13 residues. CDR3 DNA: TGCAGCGTTGTCTTACCGGGACAGGGGCCCCAGCATTTT. Its translation is CSVVLPGQGPQHF.

This rearrangement joins TRBV2 to TRBJ2-1; D might be TRBD2 (5 bases). The CDR3 covers 13 residues. Germline values: CDR1 SNHLY, CDR2 FYNNEI. V gave up 7 bases and J gave up 8 bases, with 15 bases separating them. The CDR3 DNA reads as TGTGCCAGCAAGGCTAGCAGTTACCATGAGCAGTTCTTC. Its translation is CASKASSYHEQFF.

The gene calls are TRBV29-1 and TRBJ2-7; 10 bases line up with TRBD1. V lost 4 bases and J lost 5; bases outside the gene matches: 11. This CDR3 spans 15 amino acids. Looked up from germline, CDR1 is SQVTM and CDR2 is ANQGSEA. The CDR3 DNA is TGCAGCGTTGGGGTAACCGGGACAGGGGACGACGAGCAGTACTTC. As protein: CSVGVTGTGDDEQYF.

The J gene is TRBJ2-2, the V gene TRBV7-2, with no clear D. The CDR3 is 14 amino acids. Trimming left V 1 base short and J 2 bases short, with 5 bases between. Germline loops: CDR1 SGHTA, CDR2 FQGNSA. CDR3 nucleotides: TGTGCCAGCAGCTTAGATCTTAACACCGGGGAGCTGTTTTTT. Translation: CASSLDLNTGELFF.

The genes are TRBV18 and TRBJ2-3; 9 nucleotides agree with TRBD1. The trim removed 0 bases at V and 7 bases at J, leaving 11 bases unmatched. The CDR3 runs to 17 residues. Germline V CDR1 and CDR2: KGHSH, LQKENI. Here the CDR3 DNA reads TGTGCCAGCTCACCACCTGGGGACAGGGCCTCCGGTAATACGCAGTATTTT. Its protein is CASSPPGDRASGNTQYF.

The chain employs TRBV5-1 and TRBJ2-2; 8 bases align to TRBD1. The CDR3 sequence is 16 residues long. Trimming removed 0 bases from V and 2 bases from J; junction bases left unmatched: 3. CDR1 is SGHRS and CDR2 is YFSETQ in the germline V gene. CDR3 region: CASSLARGHNTGELFF. The CDR3 DNA sequence: TGCGCCAGCAGCTTGGCCAGGGGGCATAACACCGGGGAGCTGTTTTTT.

The V gene is TRBV6-5, the J gene TRBJ2-5; D may be TRBD1 (6 bases). Trimming left V 6 bases short and J 4 bases short, with 21 bases between. The CDR3 spans 16 residues. Germline CDR1 reads MNHEY; CDR2 reads SVGAGI. The DNA of the CDR3 is TGTGCCAGCAGCTACACTGGGGGCGCTGGTTTAGAGACCCAGTACTTC. It translates to CASSYTGGAGLETQYF.

The chain is built from TRBV30 and TRBJ1-2; possible D gene TRBD1, 5 bases. The CDR3 has 11 amino acids. Germline V lookup: CDR1 GTSNPN, CDR2 SVGIG (reference sequence). V lost 2 bases and J 7 bases, leaving 8 bases between the germline ends. CDR3 amino acids: CAWSQGAGYTF. The CDR3 nucleotides read TGTGCCTGGAGTCAGGGCGCTGGCTACACCTTC.

The chain carries TRBV27 and TRBJ2-7; 7 bases are shared with TRBD1. Losses at the gene ends were 6 bases for V and 4 bases for J; bases not matched to a gene: 0. This CDR3 has 11 amino acids. Germline loops: CDR1 MNHEY, CDR2 SMNVEV (reference sequence). The CDR3 bases are TGTGCCAGCAGGACAGGGTACGAGCAGTACTTC. Protein sequence: CASRTGYEQYF.

This clone was detected only a few times. The V and J genes are TRBV9 and TRBJ2-1; D gene uncertain. V was clipped by 3 bases and J by 8 bases, with 15 bases between them. CDR3 length equals 14 residues. Per the germline V gene, CDR1 is SGDLS and CDR2 is YYNGEE. The CDR3 bases are TGTGCCAGCAGCGCCTACGAACGTCGCGATGAGCAGTTCTTC. This translates into CASSAYERRDEQFF.

V and J are TRBV6-5 and TRBJ1-5; D is unresolved. Germline V lookup: CDR1 MNHEY, CDR2 SVGAGI. The CDR3 sequence is 15 residues long. V lost 7 bases to trimming and J lost 1 base, with 14 bases between them. The CDR3 DNA is TGTGCCAGCACCCCCACGGCGGGGAGCAATCAGCCCCAGCATTTT. Its translation is CASTPTAGSNQPQHF.